There are many counts of the clone carrying this T cell receptor (beta chain). Antigen: not known. This entry is derived from a study of T cell repertoires in cytomegalovirus infection. About the study: Matching HLA type, along with CMV infection, was indicated by public TCR beta signatures. Points from the study as a whole: CMV-specific TCR beta clonotypes restricted by HLA-C dominated the ex vivo response. Carriage of CMV together with the relevant HLA was identifiable through cumulative public TCR beta family frequency.

TCRdb recomputed calls from the reads with MiXCR, one row per CDR3 protein. This table holds approximately 500,000 distinct CDR3 sequences, approximately 17% found once. The origin of this receptor is a human donor in good health (CMV status not recorded). Some clones in this sample may be carry-over from other donors' samples. The specimen sequenced was CD8+ T cells from PBMCs.

For the CDR3, the DNA is TGTGCTAGTGGTTTGGGGAGCAATCAGCCCCAGCATTTT. Translated, it gives CASGLGSNQPQHF. The chain joins TRBV12-5 to TRBJ1-5, with no clear D. V dropped 1 base and J dropped 1 base, with 2 bases sitting between them. Germline CDR1 reads LGHNT; CDR2 reads FRNRAP. CDR3 size: 13 residues.